These 13 T cell receptor beta chains came from one sample sequenced in a study of blood T cell repertoires in COVID-19. TCRdb keeps only in-frame clones here, not all; method: immunoSEQ multiplex PCR. The profile shows about 180,000 clones, around 83% of them singletons. Sequenced: peripheral blood. All receptors derive from a human donor in a cohort sampled during active COVID-19.

The CDR3 coding sequence is TGTGCCAGCAGTTACTCGAGCGGGAGTGGAAACACCATATATTTT. It specifies CASSYSSGSGNTIYF. The chain is built from TRBV6-5 and TRBJ1-3; the D is unclear. In germline, CDR1 is MNHEY, CDR2 SVGAGI. The CDR3 spans 15 residues. The V end lost 0 bases, the J end lost 3 bases, and 9 bases lay between the germline ends.

The V call is TRBV2, the J call TRBJ1-1; no clear D gene. With 7 bases removed from V and 1 base from J, the gap between germline ends came to 4 bases. The CDR3 loop spans 11 amino acids. Germline values: CDR1 SNHLY, CDR2 FYNNEI. This CDR3 is CASIRNTEAFF. The CDR3 DNA sequence: TGTGCCAGCATCAGGAACACTGAAGCTTTCTTT.

The V and J genes are TRBV7-3 and TRBJ1-2, with D maybe TRBD1 (6 bases). The germline V and J ends were trimmed by 2 bases and 5 bases, with 12 bases remaining between them. CDR1 and CDR2 from the germline V gene are SGHTA and FQGTGA. This CDR3 has 14 residues. CDR3 sequence: CASSLGLQGYGYTF. In DNA form, the CDR3 reads TGTGCCAGCAGCTTAGGTTTACAGGGTTATGGCTACACCTTC.

This chain joins TRBV2 and TRBJ2-1; D uncertain. V lost 3 bases, J lost 1 base, and 7 bases lay in between. CDR1 is SNHLY, CDR2 FYNNEI, per germline. The CDR3 contains 14 residues. Here the CDR3 DNA reads TGTGCCAGCAGTGAGACACGATCCTACAATGAGCAGTTCTTC. This encodes CASSETRSYNEQFF.

This clone was found once. The rearrangement joins TRBV3-1 (or the pseudogene TRBV3-2) to TRBJ2-3; tentative D call: TRBD1 (6 bases). Germline assignment: CDR1 LGHDT and CDR2 YNNKEL (reference sequence). The V and J ends lost 1 base and 0 bases respectively, with 11 bases between them. This CDR3 comprises 16 residues. The CDR3 DNA reads as TGTGCCAGCAGCCAAGGTGACAGGTCTAGCACAGATACGCAGTATTTT. It is translated as CASSQGDRSSTDTQYF.

V is TRBV3-1 (or the pseudogene TRBV3-2) and J is TRBJ2-1, with D possibly being TRBD2 (6 bases). Trimming removed 0 bases at V and 8 bases at J, with 14 bases between. The CDR3 is 15 residues long. Germline V gives CDR1 LGHDT, CDR2 YNNKEL (reference sequence). The CDR3 reads CASSQDEGRWDEQFF. The DNA of the CDR3 is TGTGCCAGCAGCCAAGATGAGGGGAGGTGGGATGAGCAGTTCTTC.

V gene TRBV28 combines with J gene TRBJ2-7, with D possibly TRBD1 on 6 matching bases. Looked up from germline, CDR1 is MDHEN and CDR2 is SYDVKM. The CDR3 loop spans 15 amino acids. V lost 3 bases to trimming and J lost 2 bases, with 14 bases between them. CDR3 bases: TGTGCCAGCAGTTTGCTGGGGCAGGGGACCTACGAGCAGTACTTC. Protein product: CASSLLGQGTYEQYF. The whole variable domain, filled in from reference TRBV28 and TRBJ2-7, reads DVKVTQSSRYLVKRTGEKVFLECVQDMDHENMFWYRQDPGLGLRLIYFSYDVKMKEKGDIPEGYSVSREKKERFSLILESASTNQTSMYLCASSLLGQGTYEQYFGPGTRLTVT.

The chain carries TRBV6-6 and TRBJ2-5, with D possibly being TRBD2 (6 bases). There are 13 residues in the CDR3. V gave up 6 bases and J gave up 2 bases, with 10 bases separating them. CDR1 is MNHNY, CDR2 SVGAGI, per germline (reference sequence). In nucleotides, the CDR3 is TGTGCCAGCAGCTCGGGGAGGCAAGAGACCCAGTACTTC. Its translation is CASSSGRQETQYF.

The J gene is TRBJ2-2, the V gene TRBV28; TRBD1 matches at 9 bases. This CDR3 is built from 17 residues. The V and J ends lost 5 bases and 0 bases, in that order; junction bases with no gene match: 7. Germline values: CDR1 MDHEN, CDR2 SYDVKM. The CDR3 region is CASSKGTGRANTGELFF. The CDR3 DNA reads TGTGCCAGCAGTAAGGGGACAGGGAGGGCGAACACCGGGGAGCTGTTTTTT.

This chain connects TRBV7-8 to TRBJ2-3; 11 positions match TRBD2. Per the germline V gene, CDR1 is SGHVS and CDR2 is FQNEAQ. This CDR3 comprises 15 residues. Trimming cost V 5 bases and J 4 bases; bases outside gene matches: 5. The CDR3 sequence: CASSASGGLADTQYF. Written as DNA, the CDR3 is TGTGCCAGCAGCGCTAGCGGGGGGCTCGCAGATACGCAGTATTTT.

This rearrangement joins TRBV2 to TRBJ2-7, with D possibly being TRBD2 (6 bases). Trimming left V 11 bases short and J 0 bases short, with 17 bases between. CDR3 size: 14 residues. Germline V lookup: CDR1 SNHLY, CDR2 FYNNEI. CDR3 sequence: CACGEGTLSYEQYF. CDR3 bases: TGTGCCTGTGGAGAGGGGACTCTCTCCTACGAGCAGTACTTC.

The gene calls are TRBV7-9 and TRBJ1-1, with D perhaps TRBD1 (5 bases). Germline V gene sequence: CDR1 SEHNR, CDR2 FQNEAQ (reference sequence). Trimming removed 1 base from V and 8 bases from J, with 17 bases in between. CDR3 length equals 15 residues. CDR3 bases: TGTGCCAGCAGCTTAGAAGGCTTAAGGGGTGTCGAAGCTTTCTTT. This encodes CASSLEGLRGVEAFF.

The rearrangement joins TRBV6-6 to TRBJ2-7; 9 nucleotides align to TRBD1. With 6 bases clipped from V and 4 bases from J, the junction kept 1 base outside the gene matches. Germline V gives CDR1 MNHNY, CDR2 SVGAGI (reference sequence). This CDR3 region has 12 residues. The CDR3 reads CASRTGGYEQYF. In nucleotides, the CDR3 is TGTGCCAGCAGGACAGGGGGATACGAGCAGTACTTC.